The present TCR beta chain was sequenced within a study of shared clonotypes between healthy human individuals. Profiling relied on immunoSEQ multiplex PCR, and the TCRdb table lists in-frame clones only, not all of them. The repertoire has roughly 770,000 clones, around 96% of them found once; the top ten carry under 0.25%. Study observations and caveats: It was the non-shared clonotypes that had lower generation probabilities than clonotypes shared by all four donors.

On this clone: Its antigen is currently unknown.

CD8 cells regarded as naive lacked CD45RO, were positively chosen for CCR7, and omitted terminally differentiated effector memory CD45RA+ cells. Germline assignment: CDR1 SGHNT and CDR2 YYREEE (reference sequence). The CDR3 contains 12 residues. V lost 4 bases to trimming and J lost 6 bases; unmatched junction nucleotides: 3. Sequenced material: naive CD8+ T cells sorted from blood. The gene calls are TRBV5-4 and TRBJ2-7; 8 bases fit TRBD1. The clonotype was recovered from a man younger than 45 in good health. The CDR3 nucleotides read TGTGCCAGCAGCCTGGACAGGGCCGAGCAGTACTTC. It translates to CASSLDRAEQYF.